The 22 T cell receptor beta chains in this list originate from one sample, sequenced in a study of cytomegalovirus exposure and HLA in healthy donors. Only in-frame clones appear in the TCRdb table, and some are missing; sequencing was by immunoSEQ multiplex PCR. This table holds 200,000 to 250,000 clones, more than 75% found once. The specimen sequenced was PBMCs. The receptors shown here come from a young woman in good health and CMV-seropositive.

V gene TRBV19 combines with J gene TRBJ2-7; D may be TRBD1 (5 bases). Deletions cut 2 bases from V and 1 base from J, with 9 bases between. The CDR3 is 14 amino acids. Germline CDR1 LNHDA, CDR2 SQIVND (reference sequence). The chain's CDR3 is CASSIQGLSYEQYF. The CDR3 coding sequence is TGTGCCAGTAGTATACAGGGTCTATCCTACGAGCAGTACTTC. The whole variable domain, remainder taken from reference TRBV19 and TRBJ2-7, is DGGITQSPKYLFRKEGQNVTLSCEQNLNHDAMYWYRQDPGQGLRLIYYSQIVNDFQKGDIAEGYSVSREKKESFPLTVTSAQKNPTAFYLCASSIQGLSYEQYFGPGTRLTVT.

The chain combines TRBV28 with TRBJ1-1; 8 nucleotides match TRBD1. Trimming took 4 bases from V and 2 from J; bases not matched to a gene: 9. Germline-derived CDR1 and CDR2 are MDHEN and SYDVKM. The CDR3 spans 16 residues. The CDR3 reads CASSYPMDRANTEAFF. DNA for the CDR3: TGTGCCAGCAGTTACCCCATGGACAGGGCTAACACTGAAGCTTTCTTT. The full variable domain, in which reference TRBV28 and TRBJ1-1 provide the parts outside the CDR3, is DVKVTQSSRYLVKRTGEKVFLECVQDMDHENMFWYRQDPGLGLRLIYFSYDVKMKEKGDIPEGYSVSREKKERFSLILESASTNQTSMYLCASSYPMDRANTEAFFGQGTRLTVV.

V is TRBV4-1 and J is TRBJ1-1; tentative D call: TRBD1 (5 bases). Germline V gives CDR1 MGHRA, CDR2 YSYEKL. The CDR3 has 15 residues. V was clipped by 0 bases and J by 1 base, with 9 bases between them. The CDR3 spells CASSQDGAPNTEAFF. DNA for the CDR3: TGCGCCAGCAGCCAAGATGGGGCGCCGAACACTGAAGCTTTCTTT.

This clone came up a few times. The rearrangement links TRBV5-1 to TRBJ2-2; D is undetermined. This CDR3 spans 15 amino acids. Germline loops: CDR1 SGHRS, CDR2 YFSETQ. V was pared by 7 bases and J by 0 bases, with 13 bases between. The CDR3 bases are TGCGCCAGCGCCCCAGATAGCCCGAACACCGGGGAGCTGTTTTTT. Protein product: CASAPDSPNTGELFF.

The gene calls are TRBV28 and TRBJ2-7; a weak D match, TRBD1 (5 bases). Germline V gene sequence: CDR1 MDHEN, CDR2 SYDVKM. The ends were cut back, 6 bases at V and 0 bases at J, with 9 bases in the middle. CDR3 length: 13 amino acids. The CDR3 nucleotides read TGTGCCAGCAGACAGGCCAGCTCCTACGAGCAGTACTTC. Encoded protein: CASRQASSYEQYF.

The V and J genes are TRBV5-8 and TRBJ2-7; 12 bases map to TRBD1. The CDR3 contains 15 residues. The germline gives CDR1 SGHTS, CDR2 YDEGEE. V lost 4 bases to trimming and J lost 7 bases; unmatched junction nucleotides: 9. The DNA of the CDR3 is TGTGCCAGCAGCCAACCGGGACAGGGGGCCGGTGAGCAGTACTTC. This codes for CASSQPGQGAGEQYF.

V usage is TRBV11-2 and J usage is TRBJ2-5, with TRBD1 matching over 7 bases. In germline, CDR1 is SGHAT, CDR2 FQNNGV. The CDR3 runs to 14 residues. The trim removed 3 bases at V and 5 bases at J, leaving 6 bases unmatched. The CDR3 protein is CASSFTGEGETQYF. Written as DNA, the CDR3 is TGTGCCAGCAGCTTCACAGGGGAAGGGGAGACCCAGTACTTC.

This chain connects TRBV6-5 to TRBJ2-2; 7 bases are a match to TRBD1. The CDR3 length is 15 residues. Germline V lookup: CDR1 MNHEY, CDR2 SVGAGI. V was pared by 7 bases and J by 0 bases, with 5 bases of the junction left unmatched. CDR3 protein: CASTTGTANTGELFF. DNA of the CDR3: TGTGCCAGCACTACCGGGACAGCGAACACCGGGGAGCTGTTTTTT.

The CDR3 is CASSPNLGGSPYF. As DNA, the CDR3 is TGTGCCAGCAGCCCAAATCTGGGAGGGTCGCCGTACTTC. The chain couples TRBV7-2 to TRBJ2-7; 7 bases fit TRBD2. The germline V gene has CDR1 SGHTA and CDR2 FQGNSA. V trimming: 5 bases; J trimming: 12 bases; junction bases outside the gene matches: 13. This CDR3 contains 13 residues.

The rearrangement links TRBV5-6 to TRBJ1-2, with D maybe TRBD1 (5 bases). This CDR3 has 16 residues. Per germline, CDR1 SGHDT and CDR2 YYEEEE. V was shortened by 2 bases and J by 7 bases, with 21 bases between the two germline ends. CDR3 nucleotides: TGTGCCAGCAGCTTAAAGAGGCGAGCAGGGCAAACTGGCTACACCTTC. Translation gives CASSLKRRAGQTGYTF.

This chain uses TRBV7-9 with TRBJ1-5, with a tentative D call TRBD1 (6 bases). Trimming left V 2 bases short and J 3 bases short, with 17 bases between. The CDR3 extends over 17 amino acids. In germline, CDR1 is SEHNR, CDR2 FQNEAQ (reference sequence). The chain's CDR3 is CASSLSRDTVYNQPQHF. The CDR3 nucleotides are TGTGCCAGCAGCTTAAGTCGGGACACGGTCTACAATCAGCCCCAGCATTTT.

This clone was observed a few times. This chain links TRBV27 with TRBJ1-2; D not resolved. CDR1 is MNHEY and CDR2 is SMNVEV in the germline V gene (reference sequence). The CDR3 covers 14 residues. The V gene lost 7 bases and the J gene lost 4 bases, with 16 bases spanning the gap. The chain's CDR3 is CASKVARATYGYTF. DNA of the CDR3: TGTGCCAGCAAGGTTGCGAGGGCGACCTATGGCTACACCTTC.

The gene calls are TRBV28 and TRBJ1-2, with 11 bases matching TRBD1. With 1 base clipped from V and 4 bases from J, the junction kept 14 bases outside the gene matches. This CDR3 is built from 19 residues. Germline V gene data show CDR1 as MDHEN and CDR2 as SYDVKM. The CDR3 sequence: CASSLSRGAAGTGGYGYTF. The CDR3 bases are TGTGCCAGCAGTTTATCGCGCGGGGCGGCCGGGACAGGGGGCTATGGCTACACCTTC.

This sequence joins TRBV19 and TRBJ1-1, with 10 nucleotides matching TRBD1. The junction had 3 bases not matched to a gene; V was cut back by 3 bases and J by 5 bases. The CDR3 length is 14 residues. Germline-derived CDR1 and CDR2 are LNHDA and SQIVND (reference sequence). The chain's CDR3 is CASSIMDRGTEAFF. The CDR3 DNA sequence: TGTGCCAGTAGTATCATGGACAGGGGGACTGAAGCTTTCTTT.

V gene TRBV2 combines with J gene TRBJ1-1, with D possibly being TRBD1 (5 bases). The germline V gene has CDR1 SNHLY and CDR2 FYNNEI. CDR3 size: 15 residues. Trimming shortened V by 1 base and J by 7 bases, and 16 bases separated the two germline ends. The CDR3 nucleotides read TGTGCCAGCAGTGAAGTGATTGTTGGGGGGGTTGAAGCTTTCTTT. Its translation: CASSEVIVGGVEAFF.

This rearrangement joins TRBV27 to TRBJ2-1; D is perhaps TRBD1 (6 bases). Trimming took off 5 bases at V and 5 bases at J, with 16 bases between the two ends. CDR1 and CDR2 from the germline V gene are MNHEY and SMNVEV (reference sequence). The CDR3 is 15 amino acids. The CDR3 nucleotides read TGTGCCAGCAGTACCTACAGGGAACCGGACAATGAGCAGTTCTTC. It specifies CASSTYREPDNEQFF.

This rearrangement joins TRBV5-6 to TRBJ1-2; the D is unclear. The CDR3 loop spans 14 amino acids. Germline loops: CDR1 SGHDT, CDR2 YYEEEE. The germline V and J ends were trimmed by 4 bases and 7 bases, with 17 bases remaining between them. CDR3 protein: CASSPPGLGFGYTF. The CDR3 bases are TGTGCCAGCAGCCCACCGGGATTGGGGTTTGGCTACACCTTC. The variable domain in full, with the rest retrieved from reference TRBV5-6 and TRBJ1-2, is DAGVTQSPTHLIKTRGQQVTLRCSPKSGHDTVSWYQQALGQGPQFIFQYYEEEERQRGNFPDRFSGHQFPNYSSELNVNALLLGDSALYLCASSPPGLGFGYTFGSGTRLTVV.

This sequence joins TRBV15 and TRBJ2-7, with TRBD2 matching over 7 bases. This CDR3 comprises 16 residues. The junction had 10 bases not matched to a gene; V was cut back by 3 bases and J by 2 bases. Germline CDR1 and CDR2: LNHNV and YYDKDF (reference sequence). Written as DNA, the CDR3 is TGTGCCACCAGCAGTTTGGCTAGCGGCATTACCTACGAGCAGTACTTC. It encodes CATSSLASGITYEQYF. Drawing the rest from reference TRBV15 and TRBJ2-7, the complete variable domain is DAMVIQNPRYQVTQFGKPVTLSCSQTLNHNVMYWYQQKSSQAPKLLFHYYDKDFNNEADTPDNFQSRRPNTSFCFLDIRSPGLGDTAMYLCATSSLASGITYEQYFGPGTRLTVT.

The chain links TRBV5-1 to TRBJ1-4, with 7 positions matching TRBD1. Trimming removed 6 bases from V and 4 bases from J; junction bases left unmatched: 6. This CDR3 has 14 amino acids. Germline assignment: CDR1 SGHRS and CDR2 YFSETQ. The CDR3 protein is CASTRQGINEKLFF. In DNA form, the CDR3 reads TGCGCCAGCACGAGACAGGGCATTAATGAAAAACTGTTTTTT.

The V gene is TRBV7-3, the J gene TRBJ2-3; tentative D call: TRBD1 (6 bases). V was trimmed by 4 bases and J by 2 bases, leaving 10 bases between them. The CDR3 is 14 residues long. CDR1 is SGHTA and CDR2 is FQGTGA in the germline V gene. CDR3 nucleotide sequence: TGTGCCAGCAGCTCGACAGGACACACAGATACGCAGTATTTT. Its translation is CASSSTGHTDTQYF.

The chain links TRBV5-1 to TRBJ2-2; 12 bases agree with TRBD2. Unmatched junction bases numbered 2, after V lost 3 bases and J lost 5 bases. The CDR3 runs to 15 residues. Germline CDR1 and CDR2: SGHRS and YFSETQ. The CDR3 bases are TGCGCCAGCAGCTCTAGCGGGAGGGTAACCGGGGAGCTGTTTTTT. It codes for CASSSSGRVTGELFF.

This chain uses TRBV27 with TRBJ1-1, with a possible D match to TRBD1 (6 bases). Trimming cost V 9 bases and J 8 bases, with 16 bases left between them. Germline-derived CDR1 and CDR2 are MNHEY and SMNVEV (reference sequence). The CDR3 is made up of 12 amino acids. This CDR3 reads CASWMLGTEAFF. The DNA of the CDR3 is TGTGCCAGTTGGATGCTGGGGACAGAAGCTTTCTTT.